The 14 T cell receptor delta chains in this list originate from one sample, sequenced in a study of gamma-delta T cells after stem cell transplantation. TCRdb re-processed the RT-PCR reads via CATT. The sample holds 1,300 or so delta-chain clones, more than 25% seen once. Sequencing was done on a sample of gamma-delta T cells. These receptor sequences come from a human donor. It is not recorded whose cells these are; they may come from a transplant donor.

By frequency in the sample, this clone is medium-sized. The sample has other DNA sequences that encode this CDR3 too. This chain links TRDV2 with TRDJ1; 11 nucleotides line up with TRDD3. Germline assignment: CDR1 GEAIGNYY and CDR2 EKD. Unmatched junction bases numbered 2, after V lost 0 bases and J lost 3 bases. This CDR3 region has 15 residues. This CDR3 is CACDTLGDTSDKLIF. The CDR3 DNA is TGTGCCTGTGACACCCTGGGGGATACTTCCGATAAACTCATCTTT.

On this clone: One base separates it from a far larger clone, so it is likely a read error. The chain has TRDV2 and TRDJ3; possible D gene TRDD3, 6 bases. Between the trimmed V and J ends, which lost 0 bases and 1 base, there was a span of 36 bases. Germline assignment: CDR1 GEAIGNYY and CDR2 EKD. This CDR3 region has 26 residues. CDR3 amino acids: CACDTVVSAGEYFRTPGSWDTRQMFF. CDR3 in DNA: TGTGCCTGTGACACCGTAGTCAGTGCTGGGGAATACTTCCGTACACCAGGATCCTGGGACACCCGACAGATGTTTTTC.

The chain joins TRDV2 to TRDJ1; 9 nucleotides agree with TRDD3. Germline V gene data show CDR1 as GEAIGNYY and CDR2 as EKD. The CDR3 totals 15 residues. Losses at the gene ends were 2 bases for V and 1 base for J; bases not matched to a gene: 4. CDR3 coding DNA: TGTGCCTGTGACAAACTGGGGGACCGCACCGATAAACTCATCTTT. Translated: CACDKLGDRTDKLIF.

As for this clone: This sequence is one base from a far larger clone and is likely a read error. Other DNA sequences from this sample encode an identical CDR3 as well. The V gene is TRDV2, the J gene TRDJ1; 10 nucleotides align to TRDD3. The CDR3 sequence is 16 residues long. The germline gives CDR1 GEAIGNYY, CDR2 EKD. The chain's CDR3 is CACDIWGIGEGPKLIF. Here the CDR3 DNA reads TGTGCCTGCGACATCTGGGGGATAGGTGAAGGGCCTAAACTCATCTTT.

This clone was recorded a few times. This may arise from a read error, as a much more abundant clone is one base away. The gene calls are TRDV2 and TRDJ1, with a tentative D call TRDD3 (8 bases). CDR1 is GEAIGNYY, CDR2 EKD, per germline. The length of the CDR3 is 19 residues. Deletions cut 1 base from V and 1 base from J, with 24 bases between. The CDR3 DNA is TGTGCCTGTGACACGGTTTCCTACGGTACTGGGGGTGCCACCGATAAACTCATCTTT. Translated: CACDTVSYGTGGATDKLIF.

Notes on this clone: Only one base separates this from a far larger clonotype, so it likely reflects a read error. At the DNA level, this CDR3 is encoded by other sequences in the same sample as well. The gene calls are TRDV2 and TRDJ1; no clear D gene. The CDR3 spans 14 residues. The germline gives CDR1 GEAIGNYY, CDR2 EKD. V dropped 4 bases and J dropped 0 bases, with 11 bases sitting between them. The CDR3 loop reads CACEQLTYTDKLIF. CDR3 nucleotides: TGTGCCTGTGAGCAGCTGACTTACACCGATAAACTCATCTTT.

As regards this clone: A far more abundant clone sits one base away, making this likely a read error. The chain uses TRDV2 and TRDJ1; D might be TRDD3 (6 bases). Germline-derived CDR1 and CDR2 are GEAIGNYY and EKD. The CDR3 contains 11 residues. V was clipped by 5 bases and J by 13 bases, with 16 bases between them. CDR3 sequence reads: CACGINRGSIF. CDR3 sequence (DNA): TGTGCCTGTGGCATAAACCGGGGATCCATCTTT.

This clone has a single count. A read error is likely here: a far larger clone is one base away. Other DNA sequences within the sample encode an identical CDR3. V is TRDV2 and J is TRDJ1; the match to TRDD3 covers 9 bases. V was clipped by 7 bases and J by 0 bases; unmatched bases: 11. This CDR3 is 16 amino acids long. Germline-derived CDR1 and CDR2 are GEAIGNYY and EKD. The DNA for the CDR3 is TGTGCCTGCGATCCACTGGGGGACGGGTACACCGATAAACTCATCTTT. Translating it yields CACDPLGDGYTDKLIF.

By frequency in the sample, this clone is medium-sized. V gene TRDV1 combines with J gene TRDJ1; 11 nucleotides align to TRDD3. There are 19 residues in the CDR3. The J segment lost 0 bases and the V segment lost 0 bases, leaving 9 bases of the junction unmatched. Germline V gene lookup returns CDR1 TSWWSYY and CDR2 QGS. The DNA for the CDR3 is TGTGCTCTTGGGGAACTATCCCCGTACTGGGGGATAAACACCGATAAACTCATCTTT. Residues: CALGELSPYWGINTDKLIF.

This clone is medium-sized (0.01 to 0.1%). The chain combines TRDV2 with TRDJ1; D not resolved. With 0 bases removed from V and 4 bases from J, the gap between germline ends came to 11 bases. Per germline, CDR1 GEAIGNYY and CDR2 EKD. The CDR3 extends over 14 amino acids. The CDR3 is CACDTLGNLDKLIF. CDR3 nucleotide sequence: TGTGCCTGTGACACCTTGGGTAACCTCGATAAACTCATCTTT.

This clone is termed medium-sized. The rearrangement uses TRDV2 and TRDJ3; possibly TRDD3 for D (5 bases). From germline, CDR1 is GEAIGNYY and CDR2 EKD. The CDR3 runs 18 residues. Trimming cost V 0 bases and J 0 bases, with 11 bases left between them. The CDR3 here is CACDTGEPSSWDTRQMFF. CDR3 coding DNA: TGTGCCTGTGACACCGGGGAGCCTAGCTCCTGGGACACCCGACAGATGTTTTTC.

V and J are TRDV2 and TRDJ1; D gene uncertain. The CDR3 loop spans 17 amino acids. CDR1 and CDR2 from the germline V gene are GEAIGNYY and EKD. The V end was cut by 3 bases, the J end by 0 bases, with 19 bases between. CDR3 DNA: TGTGCCTGTGACGGCCTTTTGGGCATGCGGTACACCGATAAACTCATCTTT. This gives the protein CACDGLLGMRYTDKLIF.

The V gene is TRDV1, the J gene TRDJ1; 12 bases match TRDD3. Per germline, CDR1 TSWWSYY and CDR2 QGS. The trim removed 4 bases at V and 7 bases at J, leaving 49 bases unmatched. This CDR3 contains 29 residues. The CDR3: CALGVPGALHNRGVSTLPWGIRGEGKLIF. The CDR3 DNA is TGTGCTCTTGGGGTGCCCGGGGCTTTGCATAACCGTGGAGTGTCCACCCTGCCCTGGGGGATACGGGGCGAGGGTAAACTCATCTTT.

As regards this clone: The protein given by TCRdb reflects a much larger clone and differs at residue 12 from this DNA's translation, likely from a read error; the protein shown is the DNA's translation. The V call is TRDV2, the J call TRDJ1, with TRDD3 identical over 9 bases. The CDR3 is made up of 16 amino acids. The germline gives CDR1 GEAIGNYY, CDR2 EKD. CDR3 protein: CACDQLTGGHTEKLIF. The CDR3 nucleotides read TGTGCCTGTGACCAGCTTACTGGGGGACACACCGAAAAACTCATCTTT.